The clone carrying this T cell receptor (beta chain) has only one observation. The entry originates in a study of blood T cell repertoires in COVID-19. Libraries were prepared by immunoSEQ multiplex PCR; TCRdb keeps only in-frame clonotypes and omits some of them. The repertoire holds over 60,000 clones, with 85% to 90% as singletons. Germline CDR1 is SGHKS and CDR2 is YYEKEE (reference sequence). CDR3 length equals 14 residues. V gave up 1 base and J gave up 2 bases, with 10 bases separating them. Sequencing was carried out using peripheral blood. The receptor was derived from a man aged 70 or older with active or convalescent COVID-19. V usage is TRBV5-5 and J usage is TRBJ2-7; D may be TRBD2 (5 bases). CDR3 in amino acids: CASSLQAGPYEQYF. CDR3 DNA: TGTGCCAGCAGCTTGCAGGCGGGCCCCTACGAGCAGTACTTC.